The 24 T cell receptor beta chains in this list originate from one sample, sequenced in a study of shared clonotypes between healthy human individuals. This table comes from immunoSEQ multiplex PCR, and its TCRdb copy is limited to in-frame clones, with some not included. This table holds some 650,000 clones, around 97% found once. The sequenced material came from naive CD4+ T cells sorted from blood. Subset described: CD45RA+ positively selected. The receptors come from a young woman in good health.

The rearrangement links TRBV27 to TRBJ2-2; D assignment may be TRBD1 or TRBD2 (5 bases each). The CDR3 has 15 amino acids. V was clipped by 3 bases and J by 6 bases, with 14 bases between them. Germline loops: CDR1 MNHEY, CDR2 SMNVEV (reference sequence). This chain's CDR3 is CASSFWGSGSGELFF. The CDR3 DNA is TGTGCCAGCAGTTTTTGGGGGAGTGGCTCCGGGGAGCTGTTTTTT.

The genes are TRBV19 and TRBJ2-7; 9 nucleotides agree with TRBD1. V shed 5 bases and J 4 bases; nucleotides not matched to a gene: 9. CDR3 length: 15 residues. Per the germline V gene, CDR1 is LNHDA and CDR2 is SQIVND (reference sequence). The chain's CDR3 is CASSSWTGVSYEQYF. DNA of the CDR3: TGTGCCAGTAGTTCATGGACAGGGGTGTCGTACGAGCAGTACTTC.

The chain carries TRBV7-6 and TRBJ2-7; D unclear. Germline CDR1 SGHVS, CDR2 FNYEAQ. Trimming pared 4 bases from V and 0 bases from J, leaving 7 bases between. The CDR3 covers 13 residues. The CDR3 DNA reads as TGTGCCAGCAGCTCATATAGCTCCTACGAGCAGTACTTC. Translation: CASSSYSSYEQYF.

This clone came up once. The chain recombines TRBV10-2 with TRBJ1-2; the match to TRBD1 covers 10 bases. The trim removed 7 bases at V and 5 bases at J, leaving 7 bases unmatched. The CDR3 extends over 14 amino acids. The germline gives CDR1 WSHSY, CDR2 SAAADI. In nucleotides, the CDR3 is TGCGCCAGCAAAAAGACAGGGGGCAGTTATGGCTACACCTTC. Translation gives CASKKTGGSYGYTF.

The chain joins TRBV6-1 to TRBJ2-3, with a tentative D call TRBD1 (6 bases). V was clipped by 3 bases and J by 0 bases, with 7 bases between them. The CDR3 has 14 amino acids. Germline-derived CDR1 and CDR2 are MNHNS and SASEGT. The CDR3 DNA reads as TGTGCCAGCAGTGATCAGGGGAGCACAGATACGCAGTATTTT. Encoded protein: CASSDQGSTDTQYF.

Turning to this clone: This same CDR3 is encoded by further DNA sequences in the sample. V is TRBV9 and J is TRBJ1-1; D not certain. This CDR3 comprises 13 residues. Germline-derived CDR1 and CDR2 are SGDLS and YYNGEE. The germline V and J ends were trimmed by 0 bases and 1 base, with 4 bases remaining between them. The CDR3 is CASSVAGNTEAFF. CDR3 coding DNA: TGTGCCAGCAGCGTAGCGGGGAACACTGAAGCTTTCTTT.

The chain employs TRBV5-1 and TRBJ1-1; 7 bases match TRBD1. From germline, CDR1 is SGHRS and CDR2 YFSETQ. The CDR3 spans 13 residues. V shed 5 bases, J shed 7 bases, and the junction held 8 bases outside the gene matches. CDR3 amino acids: CASRNTGAVEAFF. CDR3 sequence (DNA): TGCGCCAGCAGGAATACAGGGGCGGTTGAAGCTTTCTTT.

The chain couples TRBV19 to TRBJ1-2, with D uncertain. CDR3 size: 13 residues. Trimming removed 7 bases at V and 5 bases at J, with 14 bases between. Germline lookup yields CDR1 LNHDA and CDR2 SQIVND (reference sequence). CDR3 region: CASTSYSPYGYTF. The CDR3 nucleotides are TGTGCCAGTACCAGTTATAGTCCTTATGGCTACACCTTC.

This clone was picked up one time. The chain couples TRBV10-2 to TRBJ2-3, with 8 bases aligning to TRBD2. There are 14 residues in the CDR3. Germline V gene sequence: CDR1 WSHSY, CDR2 SAAADI. Trimming at V came to 5 bases and at J to 0 bases, leaving 1 base not matched to a gene. CDR3 in amino acids: CASSIAGSTDTQYF. DNA for the CDR3: TGCGCCAGCAGTATAGCGGGGAGCACAGATACGCAGTATTTT.

The chain couples TRBV6-5 to TRBJ2-7; TRBD2 matches 9 bases. The V gene end was trimmed by 5 bases and the J gene end by 1 base; junction bases not matched to a gene: 6. CDR1 is MNHEY, CDR2 SVGAGI, per germline. The CDR3 extends over 15 amino acids. CDR3: CASSQLAGESYEQYF. The DNA of the CDR3 is TGTGCCAGCAGTCAATTAGCGGGAGAATCCTACGAGCAGTACTTC.

The CDR3 DNA follows: TGTGCCAGCTCACCAGGGAACCACGAGCAGTACTTC. It yields the protein CASSPGNHEQYF. This chain links TRBV18 with TRBJ2-5; no clear D. Matching the DNA end better, TRBJ2-7 makes the J call doubtful. Per germline, CDR1 KGHSH and CDR2 LQKENI. This CDR3 has 12 amino acids.

The chain employs TRBV10-3 and TRBJ2-1; the D is unclear. The length of the CDR3 is 13 residues. The germline V gene has CDR1 ENHRY and CDR2 SYGVKD. Trimming cost V 1 base and J 7 bases, with 8 bases left between them. CDR3 region: CAISEYLGNEQFF. The CDR3, as DNA: TGTGCCATCAGTGAGTATCTGGGAAATGAGCAGTTCTTC.

On this clone: One end of the junction fails to match germline, which may point to a read error. CDR3 region: CASSDAGLAGGRSYGQYF. The CDR3 DNA sequence: TGTGCCAGCAGTGACGCCGGACTAGCGGGAGGACGGTCCTACGGGCAGTACTTC. The chain links TRBV2 to TRBJ2-7, with TRBD2 matching over 14 bases. The CDR3 is made up of 18 amino acids. Per the germline V gene, CDR1 is SNHLY and CDR2 is FYNNEI. The variable domain in full, completed from reference TRBV2 and TRBJ2-7, reads EPEVTQTPSHQVTQMGQEVILRCVPISNHLYFYWYRQILGQKVEFLVSFYNNEISEKSEIFDDQFSVERPDGSNFTLKIRSTKLEDSAMYFCASSDAGLAGGRSYGQYFGPGTRLTVT.

The rearrangement uses TRBV29-1 and TRBJ1-1; the D is unclear. The CDR3 has 12 amino acids. CDR1 is SQVTM, CDR2 ANQGSEA, per germline. The V gene lost 4 bases and the J gene lost 1 base, with 7 bases spanning the gap. The CDR3 DNA follows: TGCAGCGTTGTACGTGAGAACACTGAAGCTTTCTTT. Encoded protein: CSVVRENTEAFF.

V is TRBV30 and J is TRBJ1-2, with 8 bases lining up with TRBD1. The CDR3 length is 15 residues. Germline CDR1 reads GTSNPN; CDR2 reads SVGIG (reference sequence). V gave up 2 bases and J gave up 6 bases; unmatched junction bases: 11. This chain's CDR3 is CAWSPWTGSVDGYTF. CDR3 coding DNA: TGTGCCTGGAGTCCCTGGACAGGGTCCGTGGATGGCTACACCTTC.

This chain joins TRBV6-5 and TRBJ2-2, with D hard to call. From germline, CDR1 is MNHEY and CDR2 SVGAGI. Between the trimmed V and J ends, which lost 0 bases and 3 bases, there was a span of 5 bases. The length of the CDR3 is 14 residues. The chain's CDR3 is CASSYSGYTGELFF. CDR3 bases: TGTGCCAGCAGTTACTCAGGGTACACCGGGGAGCTGTTTTTT.

The chain employs TRBV28 and TRBJ2-2, with TRBD2 matching 9 bases. V lost 3 bases and J lost 7; bases outside the gene matches: 12. Germline V lookup: CDR1 MDHEN, CDR2 SYDVKM. There are 17 residues in the CDR3. The CDR3 sequence is CASSFLAGDVIGGELFF. In nucleotides, the CDR3 is TGTGCCAGCAGTTTCTTAGCGGGAGACGTGATTGGCGGGGAGCTGTTTTTT.

The V call is TRBV19, the J call TRBJ2-5, with a possible D match to TRBD2 (5 bases). Trimming cost V 1 base and J 11 bases, with 14 bases left between them. Germline assignment: CDR1 LNHDA and CDR2 SQIVND (reference sequence). This CDR3 is 13 amino acids long. CDR3 nucleotides: TGTGCCAGTAGTATAGGGACTCCCGGAAGGCAGTACTTC. Its translation is CASSIGTPGRQYF.

The rearrangement joins TRBV10-2 to TRBJ2-1; D may be TRBD2 (6 bases). V dropped 4 bases and J dropped 7 bases, with 11 bases sitting between them. This CDR3 is 13 amino acids long. Germline loops: CDR1 WSHSY, CDR2 SAAADI. CDR3 protein: CASSGNSGNEQFF. The DNA of the CDR3 is TGCGCCAGCAGTGGTAATAGCGGAAATGAGCAGTTCTTC.

This chain joins TRBV19 and TRBJ1-5; no definite D call. This CDR3 region has 14 residues. CDR1 is LNHDA, CDR2 SQIVND, per germline (reference sequence). Trimming removed 3 bases at V and 4 bases at J, with 10 bases between. CDR3 sequence (DNA): TGTGCCAGTAGTATTTCTTGGCAGAATCAGCCCCAGCATTTT. Translation: CASSISWQNQPQHF. The complete variable domain, with remaining parts taken from reference TRBV19 and TRBJ1-5, reads DGGITQSPKYLFRKEGQNVTLSCEQNLNHDAMYWYRQDPGQGLRLIYYSQIVNDFQKGDIAEGYSVSREKKESFPLTVTSAQKNPTAFYLCASSISWQNQPQHFGDGTRLSIL.

V is TRBV7-9 and J is TRBJ2-3; D might be TRBD1 (6 bases). V was pared by 5 bases and J by 2 bases, with 14 bases between. CDR1 is SEHNR, CDR2 FQNEAQ, per germline (reference sequence). The CDR3 loop spans 15 amino acids. DNA for the CDR3: TGTGCCAGCAGCCCTATCCGGACAGCCACAGATACGCAGTATTTT. Protein: CASSPIRTATDTQYF.

The chain has TRBV28 and TRBJ2-1, with 7 bases identical to TRBD1. Looked up from germline, CDR1 is MDHEN and CDR2 is SYDVKM. The CDR3 consists of 16 residues. Losses at the gene ends were 7 bases for V and 4 bases for J; bases not matched to a gene: 13. The CDR3 loop reads CASTPATGDPYNEQFF. CDR3 nucleotides: TGTGCCAGCACTCCAGCTACAGGGGACCCTTACAATGAGCAGTTCTTC.

The chain has TRBV25-1 and TRBJ1-6; unclear D gene. Per germline, CDR1 MGHDK and CDR2 SYGVNS. V was shortened by 7 bases and J by 7 bases, with 11 bases between the two germline ends. This CDR3 contains 13 residues. The CDR3, as DNA: TGTGCCAGCAAGGGCGGATTAAATTCACCCCTCCACTTT. Translating gives CASKGGLNSPLHF.

This rearrangement joins TRBV7-9 to TRBJ1-2; a weak D match, TRBD1 (5 bases). Germline CDR1 is SEHNR and CDR2 is FQNEAQ (reference sequence). CDR3 size: 17 residues. V lost 5 bases and J lost 6, with 25 bases in between. CDR3 protein: CASSPRIFGTGVDGYTF. CDR3 coding DNA: TGTGCCAGCAGCCCACGGATCTTCGGGACTGGAGTGGATGGCTACACCTTC. Full variable domain (outside the CDR3, taken from reference TRBV7-9 and TRBJ1-2): DTGVSQNPRHKITKRGQNVTFRCDPISEHNRLYWYRQTLGQGPEFLTYFQNEAQLEKSRLLSDRFSAERPKGSFSTLEIQRTEQGDSAMYLCASSPRIFGTGVDGYTFGSGTRLTVV.